Sequencing of this T cell receptor (beta chain) was carried out in a study of tumor-infiltrating lymphocytes in primary liver carcinoma. About the research overall: There were tumors of stage T1-T3 N0M0, each 4.2 to 10 cm across. Sample yields of productive TCRbeta reads, ranging from roughly 3.65 to 7.13 million, were similar across tissue types.

Starting from around 0.45 ug of total RNA, TCR beta cDNA was produced with a primer in the constant region. TCR beta libraries came from three nested multiplex PCR rounds using slightly modified ARM-PCR. Each of the first two PCR rounds ran approximately 10 cycles with TRBV1-TRBV30 forward and C-beta reverse primers. Using its own MiXCR run on the multiplex PCR reads, TCRdb lists one record per CDR3 protein. In the table there are around 330,000 distinct CDR3 sequences, approximately 65% of which are singletons. Extraction also yielded germline DNA, while blood RNA was obtained from unsorted whole blood. The V gene's germline CDR1 is SGHTS and CDR2 YDEGEE. V was trimmed by 0 bases and J by 1 base, leaving 10 bases between them. The CDR3 has 15 amino acids.

The chain recombines TRBV5-8 with TRBJ2-5; D uncertain. Material: peripheral blood. This clonotype originated in a man aged 35 to 55 with primary liver carcinoma and hepatitis B virus infection. CDR3 residues: CASSLGLDPQETQYF. DNA of the CDR3: TGTGCCAGCAGCTTGGGTCTGGACCCCCAAGAGACCCAGTACTTC.